A selection of T cell receptor beta chains follows, all from one sample in a study of T cells in localized non-small cell lung cancer. This table comes from immunoSEQ multiplex PCR, and its TCRdb copy is limited to in-frame clones, with some not included. Among about 52,000 clones listed, about 78% were seen once. The specimen comprised PBMCs, sampled before any cancer treatment. Every receptor here comes from a woman aged 35-75 years with stage II lung adenocarcinoma. CDR3s include the opening cysteine and the closing phenylalanine or tryptophan. Fields, in order: CDR3 DNA, CDR3 protein, J gene, clone size, V gene, D gene. The D gene is left open where the match is weak. Clone size is stated in some rows and not others, as once, few, many or a class when expanded.

TGCGCCAGCAGCTCGGGCGCGACAACTAAAACCTATGGCTACACCTTC | CASSSGATTKTYGYTF | TRBJ1-2 | . | TRBV5-1 | .
TGTGCCAGCAGCTTAGCATGGGGTAGGGCTGAAGCTTTCTTT | CASSLAWGRAEAFF | TRBJ1-1 | few | TRBV7-2 | .
TGCAGCGTTGCGGAGGGAGGGGCCCTGAACACTGAAGCTTTCTTT | CSVAEGGALNTEAFF | TRBJ1-1 | . | TRBV29-1 | .
TGTGCCAGCTCACCGGGACAGGTTGGCTACACCTTC | CASSPGQVGYTF | TRBJ1-2 | . | TRBV18 | TRBD1
TGTGCCAGCAGCTTAACTCAGGGACAGGGAGCCTACGAGCAGTACTTC | CASSLTQGQGAYEQYF | TRBJ2-7 | . | TRBV11-2 | TRBD1
TGCGCCAGCAGCCAGACATCTAACTATGGCTACACCTTC | CASSQTSNYGYTF | TRBJ1-2 | . | TRBV4-1 | .
TGCGCCAGCAGCCAGGGACTTCGGGAGGGTGATACGCAGTATTTT | CASSQGLREGDTQYF | TRBJ2-3 | few | TRBV4-3 | TRBD2
TGTGCCAGCAGCCTCGCAGGGCTCTACGAGCAGTACTTC | CASSLAGLYEQYF | TRBJ2-7 | few | TRBV5-4 | .
TGCGCCAGCAGCCAAGGCGGGGCAAGGGCCCCCTCTGGGGCCAACGTCCTGACTTTC | CASSQGGARAPSGANVLTF | TRBJ2-6 | . | TRBV4-1 | .
TGTGCCAGCTCACCACCCGGGGGGGACAGCGGTTCACCCCTCCACTTT | CASSPPGGDSGSPLHF | TRBJ1-6 | . | TRBV18 | TRBD1
TGTGCCTGGAGTAAACAGCTCTCTGGAAACACCATATATTTT | CAWSKQLSGNTIYF | TRBJ1-3 | . | TRBV30 | .
TGTGCCAGCAGTTCGGGTCTAGCGGGGGGCGAGTACAATGAGCAGTTCTTC | CASSSGLAGGEYNEQFF | TRBJ2-1 | . | TRBV27 | TRBD2
TGTGCCAGCAGCTTATCGGCAGGGGAACGTGATGGCTACACCTTC | CASSLSAGERDGYTF | TRBJ1-2 | . | TRBV7-3 | .
TGTGCCAGCAAGGGACAGATCAGCGGACCCCAGCATTTT | CASKGQISGPQHF | TRBJ1-5 | . | TRBV6-1 | TRBD1
TGTGCCTGGTATGACAGGGGGTCCGACACCGGGGAGCTGTTTTTT | CAWYDRGSDTGELFF | TRBJ2-2 | . | TRBV30 | TRBD1
TGTGCCAGCAGACGGTCCCTAGCGGGGGCCAACACCGGGGAGCTGTTTTTT | CASRRSLAGANTGELFF | TRBJ2-2 | . | TRBV11-3 | TRBD2
TGTGCCTGGAGTGTTCCAGGGACGGCGTCCTACGAGCAGTACTTC | CAWSVPGTASYEQYF | TRBJ2-7 | . | TRBV30 | .
TGTGCCAGCAGCTTCCGCAGGGCGGCTAATGAAAAACTGTTTTTT | CASSFRRAANEKLFF | TRBJ1-4 | . | TRBV7-9 | .
TGTGCCAGCAGTTACGAGGGGAGGAACACTGAAGCTTTCTTT | CASSYEGRNTEAFF | TRBJ1-1 | many | TRBV6-6 | .
TGTGCCAGCAGCTTAGTACCGGGGGGATTCTACGAGCAGTACTTC | CASSLVPGGFYEQYF | TRBJ2-7 | few | TRBV7-2 | TRBD2
TGTGCCAGCAGCTTCCTGACTAGCGGGGGGACAGATACGCAGTATTTT | CASSFLTSGGTDTQYF | TRBJ2-3 | . | TRBV7-9 | TRBD2
TGCGCCAGCAGCCAAGACGGCCGGGGCTATGGCTACACCTTC | CASSQDGRGYGYTF | TRBJ1-2 | . | TRBV4-1 | .
TGTGCCACCAGCATACGATCAGATACGCAGTATTTT | CATSIRSDTQYF | TRBJ2-3 | . | TRBV15 | .
TGTGCCACCAGCAGAGATCCGCGGGACAGAAGCAATCAGCCCCAGCATTTT | CATSRDPRDRSNQPQHF | TRBJ1-5 | . | TRBV15 | TRBD1
TGCGCCAGCAGCTTGGCTTTTCTTGGCGCCGACACTGAAGCTTTCTTT | CASSLAFLGADTEAFF | TRBJ1-1 | . | TRBV5-1 | .
TGTGCCAGCTCACGGGAAGAAGACAGGGCAAGCGGGGAGCTGTTTTTT | CASSREEDRASGELFF | TRBJ2-2 | . | TRBV18 | TRBD1
TGTGCCAGCTCACCGACTAGCGGGGGGTCCTACGAGCAGTACTTC | CASSPTSGGSYEQYF | TRBJ2-7 | few | TRBV18 | TRBD2
TGTGCCTGGAGCAGGGGGGTAGGTGAGCAGTTCTTC | CAWSRGVGEQFF | TRBJ2-1 | . | TRBV30 | .
TGTGCCAGCAGTGCCGGACAGGGAGGAGAGACCCAGTACTTC | CASSAGQGGETQYF | TRBJ2-5 | . | TRBV2 | TRBD1
TGTGCCAGCAGTTCTGGGAGGGTTAGTAGTGAAAAACTGTTTTTT | CASSSGRVSSEKLFF | TRBJ1-4 | once | TRBV28 | .
TGTGCCAGCAGCGTTCTGGACGGAACTGAAGCTTTCTTT | CASSVLDGTEAFF | TRBJ1-1 | few | TRBV9 | .
TGTGCCAGCAGCTTAGATGGCCAGCCCCAGCATTTT | CASSLDGQPQHF | TRBJ1-5 | . | TRBV5-4 | .
TGTGCCAGCAGCCAACAAGGACAGGGTACCCTCTATGGCTACACCTTC | CASSQQGQGTLYGYTF | TRBJ1-2 | . | TRBV4-2 | TRBD1
TGTGCCAGTAAGCCAGGCCTGAACACTGAAGCTTTCTTT | CASKPGLNTEAFF | TRBJ1-1 | . | TRBV19 | .
TGCAGCGTTGAGGTCAACTACGAGCAGTACTTC | CSVEVNYEQYF | TRBJ2-7 | few | TRBV29-1 | .
TGTGCCAGCAGTTATACAGGGAACACTGAAGCTTTCTTT | CASSYTGNTEAFF | TRBJ1-1 | . | TRBV28 | .